This T cell receptor beta chain was documented in a study of blood T cells in healthy people across ages. Findings and caveats of the study: More naive CD4+ cells and higher diversity marked long-lived donors relative to aged donors. Significant beta diversity loss was already apparent by age approximately 38, declining roughly linearly.

Per germline, CDR1 SGHNT and CDR2 YENEEA. V shed 4 bases, J shed 7 bases, and the junction held 6 bases outside the gene matches. The CDR3 covers 15 residues. With a J-beta primer mix and a sample-barcoded 5' primer, a second PCR ran about 7 to 12 cycles. TCRdb reprocessed the 5' RACE reads via MiXCR and lists one record per CDR3 protein. The repertoire holds under 1,000,000 distinct CDR3 sequences, with 46% as singletons. Ten or more counts support this clonotype. Antigen specificity is unknown. The receptor was isolated from an older man in good health. The sample comprised blood. J is TRBJ2-1 and V is TRBV11-3, with 11 bases aligning to TRBD2. The CDR3 DNA sequence: TGTGCCAGCAGCTCGAGACTAGCGGGGACGAATGAGCAGTTCTTC. Encoded protein: CASSSRLAGTNEQFF. Supplemented by reference TRBV11-3 and TRBJ2-1, the full variable domain reads EAGVVQSPRYKIIEKKQPVAFWCNPISGHNTLYWYLQNLGQGPELLIRYENEEAVDDSQLPKDRFSAERLKGVDSTLKIQPAELGDSAVYLCASSSRLAGTNEQFFGPGTRLTVL.